Each of the 17 T cell receptor beta chains below was sequenced from the same sample in a study of identical twins. TCRdb used MiXCR to reprocess the 5' RACE reads, holding one entry per CDR3 protein. The sample has around 1.7 million distinct CDR3 sequences; around 29% are singletons. The specimen was cord blood. Receptor source: a newborn girl in good health.

This chain links TRBV5-1 with TRBJ2-1; 8 nucleotides match TRBD2. The closer fit of TRBJ2-7 to the DNA end suggests the J call may be wrong. This CDR3 spans 16 amino acids. CDR1 and CDR2 from the germline V gene are SGHRS and YFSETQ. The CDR3 loop is CASSPLSGSFGNEQYF. CDR3 DNA sequence: TGCGCCAGCAGCCCCCTGAGCGGGAGCTTCGGCAATGAGCAGTACTTC.

In this sample, this clonotype turned up a few times. The rearrangement uses TRBV4-1 and TRBJ1-1, with D unclear. The V gene lost 5 bases and the J gene lost 7 bases, with 11 bases spanning the gap. The CDR3 consists of 12 residues. Per germline, CDR1 MGHRA and CDR2 YSYEKL. As DNA, the CDR3 is TGCGCCAGCAGCACCGCGGGGAGTGAAGCTTTCTTT. This translates into CASSTAGSEAFF.

The V and J genes are TRBV4-1 and TRBJ2-7, with TRBD1 matching over 8 bases. In germline, CDR1 is MGHRA, CDR2 YSYEKL. V lost 3 bases and J lost 2; bases outside the gene matches: 9. CDR3 length: 16 residues. The CDR3 DNA reads as TGCGCCAGCAGCCATTCCAATGGACAGGGAGCCTACGAGCAGTACTTC. It is translated as CASSHSNGQGAYEQYF.

The table lists this clonotype with a count of one. Its ends do not fully match the called genes, so a read error is possible. The chain carries TRBV2 and TRBJ1-6; weak D call: TRBD1 (5 bases). The CDR3 loop spans 12 amino acids. Germline loops: CDR1 SNHLY, CDR2 FYNNEI. CDR3 in DNA: TGTGCCAGCATTCCAGGGAATTCACCCCCCCACTTT. It encodes CASIPGNSPPHF.

CDR3 residues: CSAREGWLAGNEQFF. The CDR3 DNA follows: TGCAGTGCTAGAGAAGGGTGGCTAGCGGGCAATGAGCAGTTCTTC. This rearrangement joins TRBV20-1 to TRBJ2-1; 8 nucleotides match TRBD2. Germline V lookup: CDR1 DFQATT, CDR2 SNEGSKA (reference sequence). After removal of 0 bases from V and 6 bases from J, the junction contained 7 bases not matched to a gene. The CDR3 has 15 amino acids.

The V call is TRBV20-1, the J call TRBJ1-5; D is possibly TRBD1 (5 bases). V was clipped by 0 bases and J by 5 bases, with 20 bases between them. The CDR3 spans 17 residues. Germline V gives CDR1 DFQATT, CDR2 SNEGSKA (reference sequence). CDR3 coding DNA: TGCAGTGCTAGAGATGCGGCCACAGGTCGTGATTATCAGCCCCAGCATTTT. Protein: CSARDAATGRDYQPQHF.

J is TRBJ1-6 and V is TRBV27; TRBD1 matches at 8 bases. The length of the CDR3 is 13 residues. Germline lookup yields CDR1 MNHEY and CDR2 SMNVEV (reference sequence). The ends lost 7 bases at V and 8 bases at J; junction bases unmatched: 4. The CDR3 is CASTGQVHSPLHF. For the CDR3, the DNA is TGTGCCAGCACGGGACAGGTCCATTCACCCCTCCACTTT.

The V gene is TRBV5-1, the J gene TRBJ1-4; no clear D gene. Per germline, CDR1 SGHRS and CDR2 YFSETQ. The ends were cut back, 2 bases at V and 8 bases at J, with 7 bases in the middle. The CDR3 sequence is 12 residues long. The CDR3 DNA reads TGCGCCAGCAGCTTTGATGACGAAAAACTGTTTTTT. Translating it yields CASSFDDEKLFF. Full variable domain (remainder filled in from reference TRBV5-1 and TRBJ1-4): KAGVTQTPRYLIKTRGQQVTLSCSPISGHRSVSWYQQTPGQGLQFLFEYFSETQRNKGNFPGRFSGRQFSNSRSEMNVSTLELGDSALYLCASSFDDEKLFFGSGTQLSVL.

The chain uses TRBV7-9 and TRBJ1-4; D not certain. This CDR3 has 15 residues. V shed 3 bases and J shed 3 bases, with 11 bases lying between them. CDR1 is SEHNR, CDR2 FQNEAQ, per germline (reference sequence). CDR3 DNA: TGTGCCAGCAGCTTTCGCATGTCATCTAATGAAAAACTGTTTTTT. Translated: CASSFRMSSNEKLFF.

The genes are TRBV6-1 and TRBJ2-3; possibly TRBD2 for D (5 bases). Germline CDR1 reads MNHNS; CDR2 reads SASEGT. This CDR3 spans 14 amino acids. V was shortened by 3 bases and J by 3 bases, with 10 bases between the two germline ends. The CDR3 loop is CASSEIWRTDTQYF. CDR3 DNA sequence: TGTGCCAGCAGTGAGATCTGGAGGACAGATACGCAGTATTTT.

V usage is TRBV6-1 and J usage is TRBJ1-3; TRBD1 aligns across 7 bases. V shed 6 bases and J 2 bases; nucleotides not matched to a gene: 16. The V gene's germline CDR1 is MNHNS and CDR2 SASEGT. This CDR3 region has 18 residues. CDR3 sequence reads: CASSRGASQGMAGNTIYF. CDR3 sequence (DNA): TGTGCCAGCAGCCGGGGCGCCTCACAGGGGATGGCTGGAAACACCATATATTTT.

This chain joins TRBV20-1 and TRBJ2-1, with 9 positions matching TRBD2. The ends lost 4 bases at V and 5 bases at J; junction bases unmatched: 15. This CDR3 contains 17 residues. Germline assignment: CDR1 DFQATT and CDR2 SNEGSKA (reference sequence). The CDR3 DNA sequence: TGCAGTGCTATAACACCTCGACTAGCGGTACAGCACAATGAGCAGTTCTTC. Translated: CSAITPRLAVQHNEQFF.

This rearrangement joins TRBV7-9 to TRBJ1-4; D uncertain. V was pared by 1 base and J by 1 base, with 16 bases between. Germline V gene lookup returns CDR1 SEHNR and CDR2 FQNEAQ (reference sequence). The length of the CDR3 is 18 residues. CDR3 in amino acids: CASSLVSVPRVTNEKLFF. In nucleotides, the CDR3 is TGTGCCAGCAGCTTAGTATCGGTTCCCCGGGTAACTAATGAAAAACTGTTTTTT.

This clonotype was picked up a small number of times. The rearrangement links TRBV10-3 to TRBJ2-7; TRBD1 agrees at 10 bases. Germline loops: CDR1 ENHRY, CDR2 SYGVKD. J gave up 2 bases and V 3 bases, and 7 bases lay outside the gene matches. CDR3 length: 16 residues. The CDR3 DNA is TGTGCCATCAGTGACCCGGGACAGGGGCTTACCTACGAGCAGTACTTC. Translating it yields CAISDPGQGLTYEQYF.

This clonotype occurred a few times. V and J are TRBV11-2 and TRBJ2-7; the match to TRBD2 covers 11 bases. The CDR3 covers 17 residues. The V gene's germline CDR1 is SGHAT and CDR2 FQNNGV. Trimming cost V 1 base and J 0 bases; bases outside gene matches: 5. The CDR3 loop reads CASSLGGLAALSYEQYF. CDR3 nucleotide sequence: TGTGCCAGCAGCTTAGGGGGACTAGCGGCGCTCTCCTACGAGCAGTACTTC.

V gene TRBV27 combines with J gene TRBJ2-3; a possible D gene is TRBD2 (5 bases). The CDR3 consists of 13 residues. CDR1 is MNHEY and CDR2 is SMNVEV in the germline V gene (reference sequence). V lost 4 bases, J lost 2 bases, and 7 bases lay in between. CDR3 in amino acids: CASSWTVTDTQYF. The CDR3 nucleotides read TGTGCCAGCAGTTGGACTGTCACAGATACGCAGTATTTT.

This clonotype showed up just a few times. V and J are TRBV14 and TRBJ2-4; 8 bases align to TRBD2. TRBJ2-7 matches the DNA end more closely, so the J call is doubtful. CDR1 is SGHDN and CDR2 is FVKESK in the germline V gene. This CDR3 is built from 14 residues. Written as DNA, the CDR3 is TGTGCCAGCAGCCAAGGGGCGGGAGGAAACGAGCAGTACTTC. Translated: CASSQGAGGNEQYF.